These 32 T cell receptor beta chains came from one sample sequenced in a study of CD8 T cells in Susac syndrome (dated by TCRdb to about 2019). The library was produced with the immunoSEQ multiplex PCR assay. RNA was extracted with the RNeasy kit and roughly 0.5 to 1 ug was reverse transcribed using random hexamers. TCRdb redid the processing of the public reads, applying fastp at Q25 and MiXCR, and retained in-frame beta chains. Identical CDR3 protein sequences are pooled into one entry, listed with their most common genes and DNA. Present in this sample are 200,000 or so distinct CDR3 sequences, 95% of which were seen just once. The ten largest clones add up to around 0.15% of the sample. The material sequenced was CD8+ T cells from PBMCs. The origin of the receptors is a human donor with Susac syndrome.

CDR3 in amino acids: CASSQVASDFGNTIYF. CDR3 DNA sequence: TGCGCCAGCAGCCAAGTTGCATCCGATTTTGGGAACACCATATATTTT. The gene calls are TRBV4-1 and TRBJ1-3, with D uncertain. In germline, CDR1 is MGHRA, CDR2 YSYEKL. Trimming removed 1 base from V and 7 bases from J, with 17 bases in between. This CDR3 is 16 amino acids long.

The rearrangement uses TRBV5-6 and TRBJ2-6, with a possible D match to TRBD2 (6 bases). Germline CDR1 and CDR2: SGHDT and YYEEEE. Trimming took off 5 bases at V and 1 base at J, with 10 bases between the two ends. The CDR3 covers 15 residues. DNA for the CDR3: TGTGCCAGCAGTCTTGCGGGGTCTGGGGCCAACGTCCTGACTTTC. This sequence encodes CASSLAGSGANVLTF.

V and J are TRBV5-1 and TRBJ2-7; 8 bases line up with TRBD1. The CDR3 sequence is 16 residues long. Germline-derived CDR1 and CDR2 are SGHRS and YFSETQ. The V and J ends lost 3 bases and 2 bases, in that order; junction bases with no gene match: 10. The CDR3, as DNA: TGCGCCAGCAGCTCCGAACCGACAGGGGTCCCCTACGAGCAGTACTTC. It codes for CASSSEPTGVPYEQYF.

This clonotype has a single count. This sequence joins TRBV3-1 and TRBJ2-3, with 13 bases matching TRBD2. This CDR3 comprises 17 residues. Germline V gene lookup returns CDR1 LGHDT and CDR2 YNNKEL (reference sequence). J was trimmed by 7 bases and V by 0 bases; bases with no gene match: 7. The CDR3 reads CASSQDRGTSGVHTQYF. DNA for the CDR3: TGTGCCAGCAGCCAAGATAGGGGGACTAGCGGGGTCCATACGCAGTATTTT.

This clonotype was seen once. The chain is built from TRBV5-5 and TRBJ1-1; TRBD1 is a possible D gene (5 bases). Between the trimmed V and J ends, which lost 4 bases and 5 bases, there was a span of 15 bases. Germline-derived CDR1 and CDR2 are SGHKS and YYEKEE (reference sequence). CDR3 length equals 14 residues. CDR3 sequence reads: CASSLGTIVTEAFF. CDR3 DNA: TGTGCCAGCAGCCTAGGGACGATTGTGACTGAAGCTTTCTTT.

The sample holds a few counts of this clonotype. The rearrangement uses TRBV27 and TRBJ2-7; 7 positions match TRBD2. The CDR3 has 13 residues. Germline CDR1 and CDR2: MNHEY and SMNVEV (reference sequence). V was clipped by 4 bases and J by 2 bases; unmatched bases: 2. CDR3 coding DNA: TGTGCCAGCAGTTCCGGACTAGCCTACGAGCAGTACTTC. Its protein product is CASSSGLAYEQYF.

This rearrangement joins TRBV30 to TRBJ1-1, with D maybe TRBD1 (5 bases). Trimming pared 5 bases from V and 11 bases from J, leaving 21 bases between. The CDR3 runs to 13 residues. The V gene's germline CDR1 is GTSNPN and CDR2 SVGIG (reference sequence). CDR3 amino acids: CAWGTGSGTQAFF. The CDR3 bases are TGTGCCTGGGGTACAGGAAGTGGGACTCAGGCTTTCTTT.

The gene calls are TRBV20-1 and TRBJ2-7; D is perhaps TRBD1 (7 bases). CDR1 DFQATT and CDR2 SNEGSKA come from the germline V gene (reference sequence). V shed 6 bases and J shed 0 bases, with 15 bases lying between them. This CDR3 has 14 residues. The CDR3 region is CSATEGASSYEQYF. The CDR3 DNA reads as TGCAGTGCCACGGAGGGGGCTAGCTCCTACGAGCAGTACTTC.

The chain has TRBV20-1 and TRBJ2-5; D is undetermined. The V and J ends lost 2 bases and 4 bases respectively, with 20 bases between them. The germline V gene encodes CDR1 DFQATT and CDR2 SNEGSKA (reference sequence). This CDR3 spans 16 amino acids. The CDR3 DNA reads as TGCAGTGCTAGATTCCCCCGAATACAGATAGTAGAGACCCAGTACTTC. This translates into CSARFPRIQIVETQYF.

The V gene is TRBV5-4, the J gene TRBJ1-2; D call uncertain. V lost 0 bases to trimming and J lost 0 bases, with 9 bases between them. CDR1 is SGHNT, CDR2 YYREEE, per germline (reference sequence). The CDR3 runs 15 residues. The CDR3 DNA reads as TGTGCCAGCAGCTTGGTTGGCACTTCTAACTATGGCTACACCTTC. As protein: CASSLVGTSNYGYTF.

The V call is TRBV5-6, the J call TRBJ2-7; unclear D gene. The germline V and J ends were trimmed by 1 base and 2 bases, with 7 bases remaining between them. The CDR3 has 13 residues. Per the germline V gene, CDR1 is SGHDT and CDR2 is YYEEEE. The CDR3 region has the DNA TGTGCCAGCAGCTTGATTCGAACCTACGAGCAGTACTTC. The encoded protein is CASSLIRTYEQYF.

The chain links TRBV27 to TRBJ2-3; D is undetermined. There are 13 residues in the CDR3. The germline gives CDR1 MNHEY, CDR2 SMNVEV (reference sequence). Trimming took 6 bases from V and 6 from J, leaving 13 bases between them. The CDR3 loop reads CASSHRGGDTQYF. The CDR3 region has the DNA TGTGCCAGCAGCCATCGTGGCGGCGATACGCAGTATTTT.

In DNA, the CDR3 is TGTGCCAGCAGCGTAACTGACAGGGCGGAGGGCTACACCTTC. Protein: CASSVTDRAEGYTF. This chain connects TRBV9 to TRBJ1-2; 7 nucleotides agree with TRBD1. J gave up 8 bases and V 1 base, and 8 bases lay outside the gene matches. The germline gives CDR1 SGDLS, CDR2 YYNGEE. The CDR3 is made up of 14 amino acids.

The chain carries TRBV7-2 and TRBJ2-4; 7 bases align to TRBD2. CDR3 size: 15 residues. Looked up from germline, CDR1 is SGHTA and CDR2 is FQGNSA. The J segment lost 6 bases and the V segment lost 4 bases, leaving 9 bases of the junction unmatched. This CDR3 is CASSSTSYFVNIQYF. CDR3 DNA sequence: TGTGCCAGCAGCTCGACTAGCTATTTCGTAAACATTCAGTACTTC. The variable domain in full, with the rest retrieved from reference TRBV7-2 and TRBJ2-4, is GAGVSQSPSNKVTEKGKDVELRCDPISGHTALYWYRQSLGQGLEFLIYFQGNSAPDKSGLPSDRFSAERTGGSVSTLTIQRTQQEDSAVYLCASSSTSYFVNIQYFGAGTRLSVL.

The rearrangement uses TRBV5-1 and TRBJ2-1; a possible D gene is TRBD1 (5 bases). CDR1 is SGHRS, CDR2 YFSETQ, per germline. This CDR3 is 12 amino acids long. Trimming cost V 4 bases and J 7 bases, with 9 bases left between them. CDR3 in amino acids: CASSPNRNEQFF. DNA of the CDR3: TGCGCCAGCAGCCCTAACAGGAATGAGCAGTTCTTC.

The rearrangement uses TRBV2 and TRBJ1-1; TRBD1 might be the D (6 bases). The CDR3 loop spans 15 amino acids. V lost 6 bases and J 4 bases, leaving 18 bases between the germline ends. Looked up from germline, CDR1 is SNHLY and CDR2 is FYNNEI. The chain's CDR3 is CASRPTGLSGTEAFF. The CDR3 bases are TGTGCCAGCAGGCCTACAGGGCTGTCGGGCACTGAAGCTTTCTTT.

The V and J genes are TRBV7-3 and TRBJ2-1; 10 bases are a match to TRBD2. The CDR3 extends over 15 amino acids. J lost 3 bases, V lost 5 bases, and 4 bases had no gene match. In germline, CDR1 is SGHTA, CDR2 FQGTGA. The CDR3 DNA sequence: TGTGCCAGCAGCACCGGGACTAGCGACTACAATGAGCAGTTCTTC. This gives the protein CASSTGTSDYNEQFF. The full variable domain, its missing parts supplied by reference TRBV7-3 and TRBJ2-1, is GAGVSQTPSNKVTEKGKYVELRCDPISGHTALYWYRQSLGQGPEFLIYFQGTGAADDSGLPNDRFFAVRPEGSVSTLKIQRTERGDSAVYLCASSTGTSDYNEQFFGPGTRLTVL.

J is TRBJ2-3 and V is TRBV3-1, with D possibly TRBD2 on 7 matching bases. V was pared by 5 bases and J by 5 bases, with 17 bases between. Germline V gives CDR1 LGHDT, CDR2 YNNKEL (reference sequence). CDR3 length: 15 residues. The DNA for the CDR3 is TGTGCCAGCAGCGCCTTGGGGGGGCACCTAGATACGCAGTATTTT. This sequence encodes CASSALGGHLDTQYF.

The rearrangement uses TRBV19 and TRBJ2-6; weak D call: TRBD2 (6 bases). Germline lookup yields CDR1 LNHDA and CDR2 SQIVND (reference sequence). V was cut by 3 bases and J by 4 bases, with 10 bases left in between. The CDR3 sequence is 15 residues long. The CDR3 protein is CASSIGGYGANVLTF. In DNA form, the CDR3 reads TGTGCCAGTAGTATTGGAGGGTACGGGGCCAACGTCCTGACTTTC.

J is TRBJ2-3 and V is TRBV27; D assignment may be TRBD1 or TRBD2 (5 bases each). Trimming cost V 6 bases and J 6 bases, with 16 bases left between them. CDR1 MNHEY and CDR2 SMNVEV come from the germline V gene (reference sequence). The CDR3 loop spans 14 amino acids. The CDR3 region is CASSIGDPRDTQYF. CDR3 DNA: TGTGCCAGCAGCATAGGGGACCCTCGGGATACGCAGTATTTT.

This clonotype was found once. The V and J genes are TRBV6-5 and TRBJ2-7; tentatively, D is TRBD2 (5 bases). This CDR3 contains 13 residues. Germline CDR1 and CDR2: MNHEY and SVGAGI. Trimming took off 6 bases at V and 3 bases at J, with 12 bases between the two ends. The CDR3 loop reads CASSPGKYYEQYF. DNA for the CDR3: TGTGCCAGCAGCCCGGGGAAATACTACGAGCAGTACTTC.

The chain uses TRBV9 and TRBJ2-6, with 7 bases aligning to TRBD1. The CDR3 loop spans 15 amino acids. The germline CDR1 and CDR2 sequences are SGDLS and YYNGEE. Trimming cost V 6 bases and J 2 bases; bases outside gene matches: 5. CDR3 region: CASTTGSAGANVLTF. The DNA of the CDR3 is TGTGCCAGCACGACAGGGTCTGCTGGGGCCAACGTCCTGACTTTC.

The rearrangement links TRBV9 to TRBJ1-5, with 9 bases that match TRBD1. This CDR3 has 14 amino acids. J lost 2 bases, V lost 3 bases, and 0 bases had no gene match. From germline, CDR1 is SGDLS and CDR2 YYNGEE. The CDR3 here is CASSGTGGNQPQHF. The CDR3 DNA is TGTGCCAGCAGCGGGACAGGGGGCAATCAGCCCCAGCATTTT.

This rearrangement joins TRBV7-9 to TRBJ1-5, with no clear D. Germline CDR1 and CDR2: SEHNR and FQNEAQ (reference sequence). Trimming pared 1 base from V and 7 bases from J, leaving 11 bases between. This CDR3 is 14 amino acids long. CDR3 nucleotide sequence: TGTGCCAGCAGCTTAGGGGGTGTATGGCAGCCCCAGCATTTT. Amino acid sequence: CASSLGGVWQPQHF.

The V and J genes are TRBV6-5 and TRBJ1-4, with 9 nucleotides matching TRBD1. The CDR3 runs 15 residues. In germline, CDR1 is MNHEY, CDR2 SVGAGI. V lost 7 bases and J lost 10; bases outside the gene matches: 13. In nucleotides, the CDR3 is TGTGCCAGCACCCTTACCGGGACAGGGAGTGGAAAACTGTTTTTT. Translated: CASTLTGTGSGKLFF.

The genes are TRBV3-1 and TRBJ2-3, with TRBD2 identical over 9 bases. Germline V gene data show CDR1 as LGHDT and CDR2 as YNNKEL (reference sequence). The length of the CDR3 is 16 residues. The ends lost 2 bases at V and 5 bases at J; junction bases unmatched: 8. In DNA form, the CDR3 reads TGTGCCAGCAGCCAATGGGCTAGCGGGGCGGTAGATACGCAGTATTTT. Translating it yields CASSQWASGAVDTQYF.

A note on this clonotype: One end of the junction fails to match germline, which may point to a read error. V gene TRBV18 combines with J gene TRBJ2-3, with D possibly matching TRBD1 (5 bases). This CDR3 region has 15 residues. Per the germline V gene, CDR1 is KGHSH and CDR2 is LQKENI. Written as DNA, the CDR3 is TGTGCCAGCTCACCACGGGGCAGCTCCAGCGACTTCAGGGATTTT. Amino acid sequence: CASSPRGSSSDFRDF.

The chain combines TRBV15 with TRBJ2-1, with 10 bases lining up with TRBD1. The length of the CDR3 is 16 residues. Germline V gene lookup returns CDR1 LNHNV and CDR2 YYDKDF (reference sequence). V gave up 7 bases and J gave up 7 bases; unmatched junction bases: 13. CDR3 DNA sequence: TGTGCCACCACCTCTGGGGGACAGGGGACGAGGAATGAGCAGTTCTTC. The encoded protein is CATTSGGQGTRNEQFF.

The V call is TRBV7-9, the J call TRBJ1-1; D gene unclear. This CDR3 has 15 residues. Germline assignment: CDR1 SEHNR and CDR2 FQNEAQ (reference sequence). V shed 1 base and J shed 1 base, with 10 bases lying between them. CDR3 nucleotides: TGTGCCAGCAGCTTAGTTAGGGCGGGGAACACTGAAGCTTTCTTT. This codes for CASSLVRAGNTEAFF. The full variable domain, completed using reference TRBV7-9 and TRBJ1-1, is DTGVSQNPRHKITKRGQNVTFRCDPISEHNRLYWYRQTLGQGPEFLTYFQNEAQLEKSRLLSDRFSAERPKGSFSTLEIQRTEQGDSAMYLCASSLVRAGNTEAFFGQGTRLTVV.

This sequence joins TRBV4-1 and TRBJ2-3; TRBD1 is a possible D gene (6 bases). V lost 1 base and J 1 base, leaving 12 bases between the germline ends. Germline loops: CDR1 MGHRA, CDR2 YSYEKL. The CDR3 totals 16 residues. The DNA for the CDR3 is TGCGCCAGCAGCCAAGCCATACAGGGCGGCACAGATACGCAGTATTTT. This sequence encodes CASSQAIQGGTDTQYF.

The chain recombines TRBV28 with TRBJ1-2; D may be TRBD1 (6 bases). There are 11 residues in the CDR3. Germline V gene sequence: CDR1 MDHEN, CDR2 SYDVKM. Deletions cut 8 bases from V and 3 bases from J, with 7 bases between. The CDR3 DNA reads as TGTGCCAGCCAGGGGTACTATGGCTACACCTTC. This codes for CASQGYYGYTF.

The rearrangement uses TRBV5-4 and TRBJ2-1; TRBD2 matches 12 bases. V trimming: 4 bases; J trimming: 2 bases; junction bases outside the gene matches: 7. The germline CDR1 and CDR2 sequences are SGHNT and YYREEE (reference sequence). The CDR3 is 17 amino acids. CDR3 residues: CASSLGLAGTPYNEQFF. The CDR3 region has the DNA TGTGCCAGCAGCCTAGGACTAGCGGGAACCCCCTACAATGAGCAGTTCTTC.